This is a list of T cell receptor beta chains from one sample in a study of vaccination effects on CD4 cells after COVID-19. Antigens for these TCRs are unknown. TCRdb keeps only in-frame clones here, not all; method: immunoSEQ multiplex PCR. There are roughly 40,000 clones in the sample; approximately 70% occur only once, and 6% to 8.5% lies in the top ten. The specimen was CD4+ T cells from PBMCs cultured without peptide, collected after COVID-19 vaccination. The receptors here all came from a human donor who received a COVID-19 vaccine. Both conserved end residues are part of each CDR3. The D gene is left open where the match is weak. Clone sizes are given selectively: once, few, many, or a class where the clone is expanded.

>TRBJ1-3|16|TRBD1|NA|TRBV6-6
CASSKGYGQGGYTIYF
TGTGCCAGCAGTAAAGGATATGGACAGGGAGGGTACACCATATATTTT
>TRBJ2-1|16|TRBD2|NA|TRBV11-3
CASSLETGGPYNEQFF
TGTGCCAGCAGCTTAGAAACGGGGGGGCCCTACAATGAGCAGTTCTTC
>TRBJ1-1|16|TRBD1|NA|TRBV11-3
CASSYAGTGVTTEAFF
TGTGCCAGCAGCTACGCCGGGACAGGGGTTACCACTGAAGCTTTCTTT
>TRBJ1-2|13|TRBD1|NA|TRBV30
CAWSPGTDLGYTF
TGTGCCTGGAGTCCCGGGACAGACTTGGGCTACACCTTC
>TRBJ1-2|13|NA|NA|TRBV19
CASSIGQGYGYTF
TGTGCCAGTAGTATAGGTCAAGGCTACGGCTACACCTTC
>TRBJ1-2|14|NA|NA|TRBV19
CASSISDSNYGYTF
TGTGCCAGTAGTATTTCGGACAGTAACTATGGCTACACCTTC
>TRBJ2-7|15|TRBD2|NA|TRBV3-1/TRBV3-2
CASSQDWLAGYEQYF
TGTGCCAGCAGCCAAGATTGGCTAGCGGGGTACGAGCAGTACTTC
>TRBJ1-6|16|NA|few|TRBV2
CASSELVDSYNSPLHF
TGTGCCAGCAGTGAACTAGTAGACTCCTATAATTCACCCCTCCACTTT
>TRBJ1-2|16|NA|NA|TRBV5-1
CASSLGIQAYLYGYTF
TGCGCCAGCAGCTTGGGTATTCAGGCCTACCTCTATGGCTACACCTTC
>TRBJ1-5|13|NA|NA|TRBV30
CAWSWTENQPQHF
TGTGCCTGGAGTTGGACCGAGAATCAGCCCCAGCATTTT
>TRBJ2-5|13|NA|NA|TRBV2
CASGIDGPETQYF
TGTGCCAGCGGGATTGACGGCCCGGAGACCCAGTACTTC
>TRBJ2-1|16|NA|NA|TRBV7-7
CASSSGRTISYNEQFF
TGTGCCAGCAGTTCCGGACGGACCATTTCCTACAATGAGCAGTTCTTC
>TRBJ2-2|14|NA|NA|TRBV19
CASSIGGTTGELFF
TGTGCCAGTAGTATAGGAGGTACCACCGGGGAGCTGTTTTTT
>TRBJ1-1|16|NA|NA|TRBV28
CASSSTGTRMNTEAFF
TGTGCCAGCAGTTCCACCGGGACAAGAATGAACACTGAAGCTTTCTTT
>TRBJ2-1|13|NA|NA|TRBV27
CASTRWSGGEQFF
TGTGCCAGCACCCGATGGTCGGGTGGAGAGCAGTTCTTC
>TRBJ2-5|16|NA|NA|TRBV14
CASSPQYGIGGETQYF
TGTGCCAGCAGCCCCCAGTACGGTATTGGGGGAGAGACCCAGTACTTC
>TRBJ2-3|12|NA|once|TRBV6-5
CASQRGPDTQYF
TGTGCCAGCCAACGCGGCCCAGATACGCAGTATTTT
>TRBJ2-7|15|TRBD1|few|TRBV27
CASSLSDRGHYEQYF
TGTGCCAGCAGTTTAAGCGACAGGGGGCACTACGAGCAGTACTTC
>TRBJ1-5|12|NA|NA|TRBV29-1
CSGGDSNQPQHF
TGCAGCGGGGGGGATAGCAATCAGCCCCAGCATTTT
>TRBJ1-2|13|NA|NA|TRBV15
CATSPDSNYGYTF
TGTGCCACCTCCCCCGATTCCAACTATGGCTACACCTTC
>TRBJ1-4|14|NA|few|TRBV2
CASRIEKGNEKLFF
TGTGCCAGCAGAATCGAGAAGGGGAATGAAAAACTGTTTTTT